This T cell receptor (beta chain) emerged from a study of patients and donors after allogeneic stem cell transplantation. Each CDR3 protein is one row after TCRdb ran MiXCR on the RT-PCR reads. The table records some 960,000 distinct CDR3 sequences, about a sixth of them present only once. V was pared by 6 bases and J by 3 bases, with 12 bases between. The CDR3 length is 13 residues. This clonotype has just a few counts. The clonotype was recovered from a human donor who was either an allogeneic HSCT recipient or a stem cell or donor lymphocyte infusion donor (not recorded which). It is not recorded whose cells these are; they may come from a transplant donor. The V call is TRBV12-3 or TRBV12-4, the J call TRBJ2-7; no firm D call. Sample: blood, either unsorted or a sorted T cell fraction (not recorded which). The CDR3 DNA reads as TGTGCCAGCAGGGAAACCCCGTACTACGAGCAGTACTTC. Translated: CASRETPYYEQYF.